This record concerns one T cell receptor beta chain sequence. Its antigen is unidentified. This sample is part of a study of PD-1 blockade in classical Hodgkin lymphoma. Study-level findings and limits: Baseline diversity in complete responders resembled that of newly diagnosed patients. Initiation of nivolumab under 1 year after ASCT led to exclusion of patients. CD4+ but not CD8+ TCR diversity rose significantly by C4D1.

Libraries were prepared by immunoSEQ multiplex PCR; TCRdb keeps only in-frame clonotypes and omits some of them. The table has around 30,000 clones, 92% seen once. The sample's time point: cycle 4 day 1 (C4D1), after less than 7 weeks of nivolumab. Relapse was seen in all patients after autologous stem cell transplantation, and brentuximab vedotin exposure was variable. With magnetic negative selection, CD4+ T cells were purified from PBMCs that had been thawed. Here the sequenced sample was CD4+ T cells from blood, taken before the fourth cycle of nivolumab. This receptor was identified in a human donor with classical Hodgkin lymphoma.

The CDR3 loop reads CASSYGGTGGGETQYF. The CDR3 DNA is TGTGCCAGCAGTTACGGTGGGACAGGGGGAGGAGAGACCCAGTACTTC. The chain recombines TRBV6-7 with TRBJ2-5, with 11 nucleotides matching TRBD1. TRBV6-7 is labeled an ORF, and its function is uncertain. The CDR3 length is 16 residues. J was trimmed by 4 bases and V by 2 bases; bases with no gene match: 6.